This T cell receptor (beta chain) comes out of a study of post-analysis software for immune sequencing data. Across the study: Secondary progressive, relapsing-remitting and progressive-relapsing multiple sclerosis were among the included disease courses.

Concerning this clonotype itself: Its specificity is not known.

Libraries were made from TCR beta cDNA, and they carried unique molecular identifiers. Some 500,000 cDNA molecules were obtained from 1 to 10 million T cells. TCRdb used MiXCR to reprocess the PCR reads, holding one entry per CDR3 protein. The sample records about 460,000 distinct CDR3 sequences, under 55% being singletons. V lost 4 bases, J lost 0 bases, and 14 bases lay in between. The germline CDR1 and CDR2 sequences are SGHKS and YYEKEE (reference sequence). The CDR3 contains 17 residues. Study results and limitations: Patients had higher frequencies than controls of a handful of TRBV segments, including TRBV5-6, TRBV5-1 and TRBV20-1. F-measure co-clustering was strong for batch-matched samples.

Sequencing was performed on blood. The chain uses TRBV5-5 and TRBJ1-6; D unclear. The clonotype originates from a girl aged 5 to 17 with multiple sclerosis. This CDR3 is CASSPIPVSSYNSPLHF. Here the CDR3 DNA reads TGTGCCAGCAGCCCGATCCCGGTGAGCTCCTATAATTCACCCCTCCACTTT.